The rows below give T cell receptor beta chains drawn from one sample of a study of blood T cell repertoires in COVID-19. Repertoires were generated with immunoSEQ multiplex PCR, while TCRdb's copy carries only in-frame clones and drops some. The data show about 220,000 clones, 80% to 90% seen once. The specimen sequenced was peripheral blood. Receptor source: a man aged 45-65 years who had recovered from COVID-19. The CDR3 runs from the conserved cysteine through the conserved F or W. The order of the fields is V gene, D gene, clone size, CDR3 length, J gene, CDR3 protein, CDR3 DNA. A D gene is named only where the DNA matches it firmly. Some rows mark clone size as missing; the rest say once, few, many or name a class of expanded clone.

TRBV20-1	NA	once	11	TRBJ1-2	CSARGGYGYTF	TGCAGTGCTAGGGGGGGCTATGGCTACACCTTC
TRBV11-2	NA	NA	13	TRBJ1-2	CASSPVNLYGYTF	TGTGCCAGCAGCCCGGTGAACCTTTATGGCTACACCTTC
TRBV2	NA	NA	15	TRBJ1-1	CASSAPRWGNTEAFF	TGTGCCAGCAGCGCCCCTCGGTGGGGCAACACTGAAGCTTTCTTT
TRBV27	NA	NA	17	TRBJ1-5	CASSPARGGMGNQPQHF	TGTGCCAGCAGTCCCGCTAGGGGGGGGATGGGCAATCAGCCCCAGCATTTT
TRBV6-2/TRBV6-3	TRBD2	once	17	TRBJ2-3	CASSYDIAGAISITQYF	TGTGCCAGCAGTTACGATATAGCGGGAGCGATATCTATTACGCAGTATTTT
TRBV28	NA	NA	15	TRBJ2-7	CASSSEESGTYEQYF	TGTGCCAGCAGTTCCGAGGAGAGCGGTACCTACGAGCAGTACTTC
TRBV20-1	NA	NA	18	TRBJ1-5	CSASRATRGRSRYQPQHF	TGCAGTGCTAGTCGTGCGACCCGGGGGAGAAGTCGGTATCAGCCCCAGCATTTT
TRBV11-2	NA	NA	17	TRBJ2-1	CASSSGGLAPTYNEQFF	TGTGCCAGCAGCTCCGGCGGGCTCGCGCCGACCTACAATGAGCAGTTCTTC
TRBV29-1	TRBD1	NA	16	TRBJ2-7	CSVRGGAGTGGVEQYF	TGCAGCGTTAGAGGTGGAGCCGGGACAGGGGGCGTCGAGCAGTACTTC
TRBV7-8	TRBD2	NA	14	TRBJ2-7	CASSSASGGYEQYF	TGTGCCAGCAGCTCAGCTAGCGGCGGTTACGAGCAGTACTTC
TRBV24-1	TRBD2	NA	15	TRBJ2-7	CATSDPRSGGNEQYF	TGTGCCACCAGTGATCCAAGATCGGGGGGTAACGAGCAGTACTTC